This record covers a single T cell receptor (beta chain). Its antigen remains unidentified. Germline V gene sequence: CDR1 MRHNA, CDR2 SNTAGT. The V and J ends lost 6 bases and 7 bases, in that order; junction bases with no gene match: 11. The CDR3 has 15 residues. The PCR employed 60 Vbeta primers together with 13 Jbeta primers. Sequenced by immunoSEQ multiplex PCR; TCRdb stores in-frame clones only, minus some. Of around 89,000 clones listed, approximately 84% are singletons. This sample was taken from a study of cytomegalovirus exposure and HLA in healthy donors. Study-wide points: It was confirmed in vitro that a few of the CMV-associated chains were specific for CMV antigens. Immune exposure information available was restricted to CMV serostatus. Analyses of presence and absence presupposed an approximately uniform sequencing depth across donors.

The sequenced material came from PBMCs. The chain uses TRBV6-4 and TRBJ1-2, with TRBD1 identical over 10 bases. The TCR sequence derives from a girl aged 2 to 9 in good health and CMV-seropositive. The CDR3 sequence is CASSKSGTGVSGYTF. CDR3 nucleotides: TGTGCCAGCAGCAAATCCGGGACAGGGGTGTCTGGCTACACCTTC.